The subject of this entry is one T cell receptor (beta chain). Trimming at V came to 5 bases and at J to 4 bases, leaving 8 bases not matched to a gene. This CDR3 comprises 15 residues. Germline CDR1 and CDR2: SGHAT and FQNNGV. These data come from a study of early T cells in non-severe SARS-CoV-2 infection. For the study at large: Sequencing of unsorted whole blood was done on bulk RNA, leaving chains unpaired.

The TCR library protocol was used to attach unique molecular identifiers. These identifiers were attached to individual cDNA molecules. MiXCR, applied by TCRdb to the 5' RACE reads, yields one record per CDR3 protein. In the table there are about 69,000 distinct CDR3 sequences, roughly 13% of which are singletons. This clonotype was sampled from an adult who was a healthcare worker with PCR-confirmed SARS-CoV-2 infection or an uninfected control (not recorded which). The sample was whole blood. This chain connects TRBV11-2 to TRBJ1-1; 9 bases are a match to TRBD1. The CDR3 sequence: CASSLGTGTVTEAFF. The CDR3 region has the DNA TGTGCCAGCAGCCTGGGGACAGGGACAGTCACTGAAGCTTTCTTT.